These T cell receptor beta chains were read from a single sample in a study of shared clonotypes between healthy human individuals. Some clones are missing from TCRdb's copy, which holds only in-frame ones; the method was immunoSEQ multiplex PCR. The sample includes hundreds of thousands of clones, 90% to 96% of them seen just once. Specimen: naive CD4+ T cells sorted from blood. The receptors originated from a woman aged 30 to 39 in good health. CDR3s include the opening cysteine and the closing phenylalanine or tryptophan. The D gene is left open where the match is weak. Clone size, where shown, is once, few, many, or a class for clones that have expanded.

>TRBV28|TRBD1|TRBJ1-1|NA|13
CASRKDRGRWAFF
TGTGCCAGCAGAAAGGACAGGGGGCGATGGGCTTTCTTT
>TRBV5-1|NA|TRBJ2-3|NA|15
CASSLDKLSTDTQYF
TGCGCCAGCAGCTTGGATAAGTTGAGCACAGATACGCAGTATTTT
>TRBV4-1|NA|TRBJ1-3|NA|15
CASSQPRRDGNTIYF
TGCGCCAGCAGCCAGCCAAGACGGGATGGAAACACCATATATTTT
>TRBV12-5|TRBD2|TRBJ2-3|NA|14
CTARCPSGTDTQYF
TGTACCGCGCGGTGTCCTAGCGGGACCGATACGCAGTATTTT
>TRBV19|NA|TRBJ2-7|NA|14
CASSIAGHSYEQYF
TGTGCCAGTAGTATAGCCGGCCACTCCTACGAGCAGTACTTC
>TRBV6-5|NA|TRBJ2-7|once|15
CASSYSKQGIYEQYF
TGTGCCAGCAGTTACTCGAAACAGGGAATCTACGAGCAGTACTTC
>TRBV21-1|NA|TRBJ2-7|NA|16
CASSNGRDRLSYEQYF
TGTGCCAGCAGCAACGGTAGGGACCGACTGTCCTACGAGCAGTACTTC
>TRBV19|NA|TRBJ1-3|once|14
CASSTKAAGNTIYF
TGTGCCAGTAGTACCAAGGCTGCTGGAAACACCATATATTTT
>TRBV10-3|TRBD2|TRBJ2-3|once|14
CAIGVAGAPDTQYF
TGTGCCATCGGTGTAGCGGGAGCCCCTGATACGCAGTATTTT
>TRBV4-1|TRBD2|TRBJ2-2|NA|17
CASSQVLRTSGSGELFF
TGCGCCAGCAGCCAAGTTCTCCGGACTAGCGGGAGTGGGGAGCTGTTTTTT
>TRBV19|TRBD2|TRBJ2-3|once|15
CASSSGTSGTDTQYF
TGTGCCAGTAGTTCCGGGACTAGCGGCACAGATACGCAGTATTTT
>TRBV27|NA|TRBJ1-3|NA|22
CASSFWLLFVGDGRSSGNTIYF
TGTGCCAGCAGTTTTTGGTTATTGTTCGTCGGAGACGGACGGAGCTCTGGAAACACCATATATTTT
>TRBV6-5|NA|TRBJ2-3|NA|14
CASRRVQEGDTQYF
TGTGCCAGCAGAAGGGTACAGGAAGGGGATACGCAGTATTTT
>TRBV23-1|TRBD2|TRBJ2-4|NA|21
CASSQSTGGLAGAFEGNIQYF
TGCGCCAGCAGTCAATCCACAGGGGGACTAGCGGGAGCATTTGAGGGAAACATTCAGTACTTC
>TRBV25-1|NA|TRBJ2-2|NA|13
CATKGPNTGELFF
TGTGCCACCAAGGGGCCGAACACCGGGGAGCTGTTTTTT
>TRBV7-6|NA|TRBJ2-3|NA|15
CASSQNRDPYYTQYF
TGTGCCAGCAGCCAAAACCGGGACCCCTACTATACGCAGTATTTT
>TRBV6-5|TRBD2|TRBJ2-7|NA|15
CASRMGLAVGYEQYF
TGTGCCAGCAGGATGGGACTAGCGGTAGGATACGAGCAGTACTTC